Following are 2 T cell receptor beta chains from one sample sequenced in a study of cytomegalovirus exposure and HLA in healthy donors. Generated by immunoSEQ multiplex PCR, the TCRdb table keeps only in-frame clones and is missing some. The sample lists about 78,000 clones, 90% to 96% occurring once. Sequencing was done on a sample of PBMCs. Source of these receptors: a man younger than 35 in good health and CMV-seropositive.

This chain connects TRBV7-2 to TRBJ2-1, with D maybe TRBD2 (6 bases). This CDR3 region has 14 residues. Per the germline V gene, CDR1 is SGHTA and CDR2 is FQGNSA. The germline V and J ends were trimmed by 5 bases and 5 bases, with 13 bases remaining between them. This CDR3 is CASSPTTSHNEQFF. The CDR3 DNA reads TGTGCCAGCAGCCCAACGACTAGTCACAATGAGCAGTTCTTC.

The V call is TRBV5-4, the J call TRBJ2-7, with TRBD1 matching over 9 bases. This CDR3 spans 16 amino acids. Looked up from germline, CDR1 is SGHNT and CDR2 is YYREEE (reference sequence). Germline trimming cut 4 bases from V and 3 bases from J; bases unmatched to any gene: 11. CDR3 DNA sequence: TGTGCCAGCAGCGCCTCCGGGACAGGGCTTCGCTACGAGCAGTACTTC. It specifies CASSASGTGLRYEQYF.